In its sample, the clone carrying this T cell receptor (beta chain) was seen a few times. No antigen is known for it. The sample comes from a study of response to subunit inactivated influenza vaccine. Findings and caveats of the study: Authors suggested seasonal influenza vaccinations each recruit few new T cells.

TCRdb reanalysed the RT-PCR reads using MiXCR and keeps one entry per CDR3 protein. The repertoire holds around 530,000 distinct CDR3 sequences, with about 15% as singletons. J gave up 3 bases and V 1 base, and 3 bases lay outside the gene matches. The CDR3 length is 13 residues. CDR1 is DFQATT, CDR2 SNEGSKA, per germline (reference sequence). The starting material was CD4+ T cells sorted from PBMCs, obtained less than 30 months after vaccination. The chain recombines TRBV20-1 with TRBJ2-7, with 7 bases aligning to TRBD2. The clonotype was recovered from a man aged 45-69 years who received an inactivated influenza vaccine. CDR3 residues: CSARAPSGYEQYF. The CDR3, as DNA: TGCAGTGCTAGAGCCCCTAGCGGCTACGAGCAGTACTTC.